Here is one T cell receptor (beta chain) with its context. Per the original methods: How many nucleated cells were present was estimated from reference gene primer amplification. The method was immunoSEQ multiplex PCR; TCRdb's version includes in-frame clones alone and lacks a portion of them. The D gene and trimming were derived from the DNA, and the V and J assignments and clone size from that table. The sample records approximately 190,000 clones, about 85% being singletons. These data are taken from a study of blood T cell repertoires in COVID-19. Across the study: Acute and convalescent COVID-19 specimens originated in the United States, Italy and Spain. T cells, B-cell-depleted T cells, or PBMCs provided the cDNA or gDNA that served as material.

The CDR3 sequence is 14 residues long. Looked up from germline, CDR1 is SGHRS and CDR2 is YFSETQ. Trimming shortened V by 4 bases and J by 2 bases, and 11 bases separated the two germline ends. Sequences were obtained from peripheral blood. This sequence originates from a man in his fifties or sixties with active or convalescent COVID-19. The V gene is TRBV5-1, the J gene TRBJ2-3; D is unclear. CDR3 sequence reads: CASSPATNTDTQYF. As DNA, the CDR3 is TGCGCCAGCAGCCCGGCGACAAACACAGATACGCAGTATTTT.